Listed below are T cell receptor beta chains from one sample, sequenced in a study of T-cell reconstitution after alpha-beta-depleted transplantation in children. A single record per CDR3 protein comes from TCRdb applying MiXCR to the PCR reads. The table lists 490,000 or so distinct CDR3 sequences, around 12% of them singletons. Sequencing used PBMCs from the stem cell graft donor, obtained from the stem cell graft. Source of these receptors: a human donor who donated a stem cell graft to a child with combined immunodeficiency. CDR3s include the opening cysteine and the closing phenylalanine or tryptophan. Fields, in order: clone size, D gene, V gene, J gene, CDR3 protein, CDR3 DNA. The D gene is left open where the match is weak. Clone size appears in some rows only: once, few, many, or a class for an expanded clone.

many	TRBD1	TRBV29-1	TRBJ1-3	CSVDQGAGNTIYF	TGCAGCGTTGACCAGGGGGCTGGAAACACCATATATTTT
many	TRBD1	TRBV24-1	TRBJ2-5	CATSDPGQGGGETQYF	TGTGCCACCAGTGATCCGGGACAGGGCGGCGGAGAGACCCAGTACTTC
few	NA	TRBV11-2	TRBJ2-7	CASSGKALTNYEQYF	TGTGCCAGCAGCGGTAAGGCCCTTACTAACTACGAGCAGTACTTC
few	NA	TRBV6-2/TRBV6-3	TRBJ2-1	CASSYDAGAIYNEQFF	TGTGCCAGCAGTTACGACGCAGGAGCAATCTACAATGAGCAGTTCTTC
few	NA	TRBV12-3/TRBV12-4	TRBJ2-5	CASTPRFVQETQYF	TGTGCCAGCACCCCCCGTTTTGTCCAAGAGACCCAGTACTTC
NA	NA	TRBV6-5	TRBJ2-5	CASSYLGQIQETQYF	TGTGCCAGCAGTTACCTCGGACAGATACAAGAGACCCAGTACTTC
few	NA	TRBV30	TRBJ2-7	CAWSVLKGAYEQYF	TGTGCCTGGAGTGTGTTGAAGGGGGCCTACGAGCAGTACTTC
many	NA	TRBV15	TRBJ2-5	CATSRSPQETQYF	TGTGCCACCAGCCGCTCCCCCCAAGAGACCCAGTACTTC
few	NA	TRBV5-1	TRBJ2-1	CASSLEVGNYNEQFF	TGCGCCAGCAGCTTGGAAGTAGGGAACTACAATGAGCAGTTCTTC
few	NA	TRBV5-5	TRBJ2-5	CASSFLGTRFFQETQYF	TGTGCCAGCAGCTTCCTTGGGACCCGGTTCTTCCAAGAGACCCAGTACTTC
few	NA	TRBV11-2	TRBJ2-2	CASSLGGGSVGLNTGELFF	TGTGCCAGCAGCTTAGGGGGGGGCAGCGTGGGGCTGAACACCGGGGAGCTGTTTTTT
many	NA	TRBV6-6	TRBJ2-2	CASRGGFTGELFF	TGTGCCAGCAGAGGGGGGTTTACCGGGGAGCTGTTTTTT
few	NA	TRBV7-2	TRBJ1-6	CASSLSNSPLHF	TGTGCCAGCAGCTTGAGTAATTCACCCCTCCACTTT
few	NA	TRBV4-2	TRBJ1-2	CASSQDWAGPITGGYTF	TGTGCCAGCAGCCAAGATTGGGCGGGGCCAATAACGGGAGGCTACACCTTC
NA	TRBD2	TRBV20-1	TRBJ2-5	CSATSGLSPETQYF	TGCAGTGCCACTAGCGGGCTGTCGCCCGAGACCCAGTACTTC
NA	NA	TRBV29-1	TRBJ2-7	CSVASGLGPYEQYF	TGCAGCGTTGCGAGCGGATTAGGGCCCTACGAGCAGTACTTC
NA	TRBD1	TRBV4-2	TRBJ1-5	CASSQGGGDRRNQPQHF	TGTGCCAGCAGCCAAGGGGGGGGGGACAGGCGCAATCAGCCCCAGCATTTT
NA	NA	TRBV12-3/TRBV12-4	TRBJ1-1	CASSPTDFLGAEAFF	TGTGCCAGCAGTCCCACGGACTTCCTGGGCGCTGAAGCTTTCTTT
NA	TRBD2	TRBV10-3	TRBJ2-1	CAISDLAGGAYNEQFF	TGTGCCATCAGCGACTTAGCGGGAGGCGCCTACAATGAGCAGTTCTTC
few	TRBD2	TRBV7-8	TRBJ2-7	CASSLLVGGDEQYF	TGTGCCAGCAGCCTCCTCGTCGGGGGGGACGAGCAGTACTTC
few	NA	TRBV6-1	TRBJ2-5	CASSHGRGLGETQYF	TGTGCCAGCAGCCACGGGCGGGGTTTAGGAGAGACCCAGTACTTC
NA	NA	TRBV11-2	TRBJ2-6	CASSLRGFRANVLTF	TGTGCCAGCAGCTTAAGGGGATTTAGGGCCAACGTCCTGACTTTC
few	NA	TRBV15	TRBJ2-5	CATSRDRSQETQYF	TGTGCCACCAGCAGAGATCGATCCCAAGAGACCCAGTACTTC
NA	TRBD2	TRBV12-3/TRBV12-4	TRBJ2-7	CASSLTNSGYYEQYF	TGTGCCAGCAGTTTGACTAATAGCGGGTACTACGAGCAGTACTTC
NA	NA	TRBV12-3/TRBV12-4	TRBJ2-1	CASSLEGGTGYNEQFF	TGTGCCAGCAGTTTAGAGGGGGGGACTGGTTACAATGAGCAGTTCTTC
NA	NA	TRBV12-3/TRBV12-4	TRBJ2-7	CASSLVRPFEQYF	TGTGCCAGCAGTTTAGTGCGGCCGTTCGAGCAGTACTTC
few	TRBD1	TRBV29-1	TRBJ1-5	CSVVLGGLGQPQHF	TGCAGCGTTGTCTTAGGGGGCCTGGGTCAGCCCCAGCATTTT
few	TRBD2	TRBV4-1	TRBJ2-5	CASSQGGLAGEETQYF	TGCGCCAGCAGCCAAGGGGGACTAGCGGGGGAAGAGACCCAGTACTTC
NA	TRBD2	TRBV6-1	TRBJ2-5	CASSEAVTSGGEETQYF	TGTGCCAGCAGTGAAGCGGTCACTAGCGGGGGGGAAGAGACCCAGTACTTC
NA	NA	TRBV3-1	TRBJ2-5	CASSQDRREETQYF	TGTGCCAGCAGCCAAGATAGGAGGGAAGAGACCCAGTACTTC
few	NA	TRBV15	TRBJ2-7	CATSRGEGPLNEQYF	TGTGCCACCAGCAGAGGAGAGGGGCCCTTGAACGAGCAGTACTTC
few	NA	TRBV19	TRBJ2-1	CASSRRGLLYNEQFF	TGTGCCAGTAGTAGGAGGGGCCTCCTCTACAATGAGCAGTTCTTC
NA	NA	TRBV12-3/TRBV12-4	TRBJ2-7	CASSLTSEGGEQYF	TGTGCCAGCAGTTTAACTAGCGAAGGGGGCGAGCAGTACTTC
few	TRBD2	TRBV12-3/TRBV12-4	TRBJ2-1	CATCRGLAVYNEQFF	TGTGCCACCTGCCGGGGACTAGCGGTTTACAATGAGCAGTTCTTC
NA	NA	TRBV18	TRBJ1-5	CASSPAGGQYNQPQHF	TGTGCCAGCTCACCAGCCGGAGGACAGTACAATCAGCCCCAGCATTTT
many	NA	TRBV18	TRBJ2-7	CASSPIDSLDGEQYF	TGTGCCAGCTCACCTATAGACTCCCTGGATGGGGAGCAGTACTTC
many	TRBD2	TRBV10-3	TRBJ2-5	CAISGRLAGGTETQYF	TGTGCCATCAGTGGAAGACTAGCGGGAGGGACAGAGACCCAGTACTTC
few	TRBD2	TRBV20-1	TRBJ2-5	CSTGLAGGQETQYF	TGCAGTACCGGACTAGCGGGAGGACAAGAGACCCAGTACTTC
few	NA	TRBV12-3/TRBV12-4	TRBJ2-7	CASSTRQSSYEQYF	TGTGCCAGCAGTACGAGACAAAGCTCCTACGAGCAGTACTTC
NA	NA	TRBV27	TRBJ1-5	CASGIWGNQPQHF	TGTGCCAGCGGGATATGGGGCAATCAGCCCCAGCATTTT
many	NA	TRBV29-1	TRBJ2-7	CSVEDGGSGYEQYF	TGCAGCGTTGAAGATGGCGGTTCCGGGTACGAGCAGTACTTC
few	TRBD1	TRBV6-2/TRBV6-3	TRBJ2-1	CASSRTPGQGVYEQFF	TGTGCCAGCAGTCGTACGCCGGGACAGGGGGTCTATGAGCAGTTCTTC
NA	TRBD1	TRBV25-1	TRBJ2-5	CASSEWDRSLQETQYF	TGTGCCAGCAGTGAATGGGACAGAAGTTTACAAGAGACCCAGTACTTC
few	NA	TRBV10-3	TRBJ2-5	CAISESRNQETQYF	TGTGCCATCAGTGAGTCTCGAAATCAAGAGACCCAGTACTTC